The present TCR beta chain was sequenced within a study of blood T cell repertoires in COVID-19. The overall study: Acute and convalescent COVID-19 specimens originated in the United States, Italy and Spain.

V lost 6 bases and J lost 1, with 6 bases in between. The CDR3 sequence is 13 residues long. The authors' processing: Estimation of nucleated cell counts was performed using reference gene primer amplification. The assay was immunoSEQ multiplex PCR, and TCRdb's table has in-frame clones only and misses some. V, J and clone size are taken as reported in that table, and D and trimming were inferred from the DNA itself. The table shows about 190,000 clones, with over 70% occurring only once. The TCR sequence derives from a man aged 55 to 70 with acute or convalescent COVID-19. This sequence joins TRBV12-3 or TRBV12-4 and TRBJ2-2, with unresolved D. The sequenced sample was peripheral blood. CDR3 amino acids: CASRRRNTGELFF. DNA of the CDR3: TGTGCCAGCAGGAGGAGGAACACCGGGGAGCTGTTTTTT.